This paragraph reports one T cell receptor beta chain. Its antigen is unknown. Base quality data are lacking; no much larger clone is found one base away. In total, 666 healthy bone marrow donors made up the cohort. At the time of sampling, every cohort member was nominally healthy, though immune exposures that went unrecorded were likely present. The donor was CMV seronegative and belonged to the group of roughly 330 seronegative cohort members. Every donor gave a peripheral blood sample, and the peripheral blood mononuclear cells from that sample were used for TCR beta sequencing. The Qiagen DNeasy Blood Extraction Kit was used to extract genomic DNA from the blood cell samples. These data are taken from a study of cytomegalovirus exposure and HLA in healthy donors (dated by TCRdb to about 2017). Study-level background: According to an earlier analysis of a few hundred of the donors, roughly 180 million T cells yielded 90 million to 130 million unique TCR beta sequences and 276 Gb of sequence data. Typing coverage varied by locus: about 620-640 donors for A, B, C, DRB1 and DQB1; approximately 520 for DQA1; about 600 for DPA1; approximately 470 for DPB1. The study profiled the T cell repertoires of more than 500 subjects by immunosequencing and related them to cytomegalovirus serostatus. The later analysis used no new phenotypic data to find candidate immune exposures, relying instead on TCR beta sequences and their occurrence across donors. Alongside the repertoire data, information on donor age, sex, ethnicity and CMV serostatus was compiled. A later analysis re-examined previously published TCR beta repertoires from over 500 donors and added high-resolution HLA genotyping to investigate patterns of TCR occurrence. Across some 400 genotyped donors of the cohort, an average of about 220,000 unique TCR beta nucleotide sequences per donor were sequenced, and around 20% of those sequences were non-productive. The study was designed to test whether signatures of past pathogen exposure could be identified by cataloging public T cell receptors. Among the roughly 400 genotyped donors, roughly 80% belonged to the genetic ancestry cluster associated with self-reported Caucasian donors. Every repertoire in the discovery cohort had been generated on one and the same sequencing platform. About five DR-DQ haplotypes were treated as single units for association and clustering because of strong linkage in the cohort. An earlier analysis of 500 to 650 of the donors applied high-throughput TCR beta sequencing to assess whether each TCR beta V gene segment acted as functional or pseudogenic. Around 320 gigabases of sequencing data and 70 million to 100 million unique TCR sequences were included in an early release covering about 700 HLA-typed donors. A later genetic analysis took genome-wide SNP genotypes for about three fifths of the roughly 700 donors and used that subset as a discovery cohort. Along with the roughly 710-subject first cohort, a separate validation cohort of over a hundred different subjects was used. The study combined high-throughput TCR immunosequencing, statistical association of individual TCRs with disease status, and machine learning to predict cytomegalovirus infection status. HLA typing covered class I and class II loci at four-digit resolution. Results and caveats for the whole study, not just this receptor: HLA typing was unavailable for some donors at each locus, so association tests used only the typed subset. The only immune exposure information available for the cohort was CMV serostatus. A later genetic analysis associated a missense DCLRE1C variant with V-gene and J-gene trimming of TCR beta chains, and an independent cohort replicated the association. Compared with the roughly 670-donor mean, donors in an Asian-associated ancestry cluster had fewer N-insertions in productive TCRs, according to a later genetic analysis. Some 16 rarely observed V segments, including chromosome 9 orphons, were excluded from the earlier analysis of a few hundred of the donors because counts were too low. Compared with equally common non-associated chains, HLA-associated TCR beta chains in a later analysis were more clonally expanded and had lower generation probabilities. A group of highly shared sequence variants was considered likely to be a technical artifact of the sequencing pipeline. In an earlier analysis of about 540 of the donors, most TCR beta V segments were observed in productive rearrangements about 87% or about 30% of the time, broadly matching IMGT annotations. Presence/absence analyses assumed roughly uniform sequencing depth across donors, an assumption that may not hold. The study gave a list of roughly 150 TCR beta chains associated with cytomegalovirus. A later analysis reported that several top co-occurrence clusters appeared linked to parvovirus B19, influenza, CMV and Epstein-Barr virus. The cohort was sequenced for TCR beta chains only, and without alpha or paired-chain data the features that could be detected were limited. The classifier was reported to diagnose cytomegalovirus status with high specificity and sensitivity in both the original and validation cohorts. In vitro tests confirmed that a few of the cytomegalovirus-associated TCR beta chains recognize cytomegalovirus antigens. Linkage disequilibrium might explain the correlated functional status among segregating V segments, but an unknown experimental factor could not be excluded. Assigning TCR associations to individual alleles was difficult when HLA alleles, especially DR and DQ, strongly co-occurred. Most TCR sequences were observed very rarely across donors, whereas some public TCRs were present in many individuals. A further reported finding was that TCR beta sequences accurately predicted the HLA-A and HLA-B alleles for most subjects in the first cohort. In a later analysis, the rate of TCR association differed among HLA loci, with DRB1 alleles having the most associated TCRs and HLA-C alleles having the fewest. The authors suggested that the approach could potentially be extended to other disease states and immunological phenotypes. Most CMV-associated TCR beta chains appeared to be HLA-restricted in a later analysis, and the HLA associations seemed to be driven largely by CMV exposure. Because the 87-base-pair reads could not distinguish some IMGT-functional V segments, including TRBV6-2 and TRBV6-3, those segments were excluded. In a later analysis, more than 15,000 TCR beta sequences were associated with specific HLA alleles at a false discovery rate of 0.05.

The protocol used for the library was the immunoSEQ multiplex PCR assay. The multiplex PCR relied on a mix of 60 forward primers for TCR Vbeta segments and 13 reverse primers for TCR Jbeta segments. The CDR3 region of rearranged TCR beta genes was amplified from genomic DNA by a multiplex PCR assay. The Illumina HiSeq System was used to sequence the amplified TCR beta libraries as 87-base-pair reads. As for the original processing: A later analysis tallied roughly 76 million unique TCR beta chains across the 700 or so repertoires, and about 10 million of those chains were shared by two or more donors. A nearest-neighbor algorithm error-corrected the raw reads and collapsed the reads into unique sequences, merging closely related sequences to remove PCR and sequencing errors. CDR3 sequences were aligned to IMGT reference sequences to assign V, D and J gene segments. For a sequence to be retained, a match of at least six nucleotides was required to both a V gene segment and a J gene segment. A rearrangement was called productive if the CDR3 had no stop codons and remained in frame with V and J, and every other rearrangement was called non-productive. CDR3 was defined according to IMGT convention as the region running from the second conserved V-encoded cysteine to the conserved J-encoded phenylalanine. The earlier analysis of approximately 500 of the donors excluded sequences that lacked an unambiguous match to a single V gene segment. An earlier analysis of 500 to 700 of the donors classified V segments as functional when productive rearrangements were above 56.7% and as segregating when the standard deviation between donors was above 5%. A statistical classification framework was developed to diagnose cytomegalovirus status using the catalog of TCR beta chain sequences. In a later analysis, TCR nucleotide sequences were compared against IMGT/GENE-DB human TR gene sequences so that V and J genes could be assigned. The TCRdist pipeline was used in a later analysis to assign CDR3 sequences and most-parsimonious VDJ recombination scenarios. In a later analysis, every TCR beta chain was defined by the combination of its CDR3 amino acid sequence and its V-gene family, and reads without a unique V-gene family were dropped. In a later analysis, fewer than 650 highly shared, low-generation-probability nucleotide sequences were removed to address suspected cross-contamination and a sequencing artifact. A later analysis calculated a clonal expansion index for each public chain from normalized within-repertoire ranks of inferred template counts. In a later analysis, generation probabilities were computed using a VDJ recombination model fitted to out-of-frame rearrangements, and the results were checked against IGoR. Hypergeometric tests were used in a later analysis to score TCR-TCR, TCR-HLA and TCR-CMV co-occurrence, with a repertoire-size bias correction applied to the TCR pairs. False discovery rates were estimated in a later analysis by permuting HLA or CMV assignments 20 times. In a later analysis, co-occurring TCRs were grouped using DBSCAN, and TCRdist sequence similarity was added for clustering within HLA-allele-positive subsets. Repertoires with fewer than 30,000 or more than 120,000 public chains, plus five repertoires with anomalous nucleotide sharing, were excluded from co-occurrence clustering. TCRdb re-hosts the immuneACCESS table, in-frame sequences only. Its copies lack some clones; in the studies checked, an unresolved V gene accounts for under half of them, and the cause for the rest is not known. Clone size and V and J calls were adopted from that table, with D and trimming inferred from the DNA. Present in this sample are 150,000 to 200,000 clones, about 81% of which were seen just once. Approximately 2% of the sample belongs to the ten largest clones.

There are 18 amino acids in the CDR3, from cysteine to phenylalanine inclusive. CDR3 DNA is the only sequence kept; it has 54 bases, read in frame from the first base. Looking up the germline V gene yields CDR1 SGHDT and CDR2 YYEEEE. V is shortened by 0 bases, J by 1 base, and the region joining them spans 19 bases. The sequence was obtained from a man aged 18 to 30 in good health and CMV-seronegative. The sequence joins TRBV5-6 to TRBJ1-1, with the D gene not clear enough to name. Source material: PBMCs. This receptor carries the CDR3 CASSLGAFFGERNTEAFF. DNA sequence: TGTGCCAGCAGCTTGGGTGCTTTTTTTGGGGAGAGGAACACTGAAGCTTTCTTT.